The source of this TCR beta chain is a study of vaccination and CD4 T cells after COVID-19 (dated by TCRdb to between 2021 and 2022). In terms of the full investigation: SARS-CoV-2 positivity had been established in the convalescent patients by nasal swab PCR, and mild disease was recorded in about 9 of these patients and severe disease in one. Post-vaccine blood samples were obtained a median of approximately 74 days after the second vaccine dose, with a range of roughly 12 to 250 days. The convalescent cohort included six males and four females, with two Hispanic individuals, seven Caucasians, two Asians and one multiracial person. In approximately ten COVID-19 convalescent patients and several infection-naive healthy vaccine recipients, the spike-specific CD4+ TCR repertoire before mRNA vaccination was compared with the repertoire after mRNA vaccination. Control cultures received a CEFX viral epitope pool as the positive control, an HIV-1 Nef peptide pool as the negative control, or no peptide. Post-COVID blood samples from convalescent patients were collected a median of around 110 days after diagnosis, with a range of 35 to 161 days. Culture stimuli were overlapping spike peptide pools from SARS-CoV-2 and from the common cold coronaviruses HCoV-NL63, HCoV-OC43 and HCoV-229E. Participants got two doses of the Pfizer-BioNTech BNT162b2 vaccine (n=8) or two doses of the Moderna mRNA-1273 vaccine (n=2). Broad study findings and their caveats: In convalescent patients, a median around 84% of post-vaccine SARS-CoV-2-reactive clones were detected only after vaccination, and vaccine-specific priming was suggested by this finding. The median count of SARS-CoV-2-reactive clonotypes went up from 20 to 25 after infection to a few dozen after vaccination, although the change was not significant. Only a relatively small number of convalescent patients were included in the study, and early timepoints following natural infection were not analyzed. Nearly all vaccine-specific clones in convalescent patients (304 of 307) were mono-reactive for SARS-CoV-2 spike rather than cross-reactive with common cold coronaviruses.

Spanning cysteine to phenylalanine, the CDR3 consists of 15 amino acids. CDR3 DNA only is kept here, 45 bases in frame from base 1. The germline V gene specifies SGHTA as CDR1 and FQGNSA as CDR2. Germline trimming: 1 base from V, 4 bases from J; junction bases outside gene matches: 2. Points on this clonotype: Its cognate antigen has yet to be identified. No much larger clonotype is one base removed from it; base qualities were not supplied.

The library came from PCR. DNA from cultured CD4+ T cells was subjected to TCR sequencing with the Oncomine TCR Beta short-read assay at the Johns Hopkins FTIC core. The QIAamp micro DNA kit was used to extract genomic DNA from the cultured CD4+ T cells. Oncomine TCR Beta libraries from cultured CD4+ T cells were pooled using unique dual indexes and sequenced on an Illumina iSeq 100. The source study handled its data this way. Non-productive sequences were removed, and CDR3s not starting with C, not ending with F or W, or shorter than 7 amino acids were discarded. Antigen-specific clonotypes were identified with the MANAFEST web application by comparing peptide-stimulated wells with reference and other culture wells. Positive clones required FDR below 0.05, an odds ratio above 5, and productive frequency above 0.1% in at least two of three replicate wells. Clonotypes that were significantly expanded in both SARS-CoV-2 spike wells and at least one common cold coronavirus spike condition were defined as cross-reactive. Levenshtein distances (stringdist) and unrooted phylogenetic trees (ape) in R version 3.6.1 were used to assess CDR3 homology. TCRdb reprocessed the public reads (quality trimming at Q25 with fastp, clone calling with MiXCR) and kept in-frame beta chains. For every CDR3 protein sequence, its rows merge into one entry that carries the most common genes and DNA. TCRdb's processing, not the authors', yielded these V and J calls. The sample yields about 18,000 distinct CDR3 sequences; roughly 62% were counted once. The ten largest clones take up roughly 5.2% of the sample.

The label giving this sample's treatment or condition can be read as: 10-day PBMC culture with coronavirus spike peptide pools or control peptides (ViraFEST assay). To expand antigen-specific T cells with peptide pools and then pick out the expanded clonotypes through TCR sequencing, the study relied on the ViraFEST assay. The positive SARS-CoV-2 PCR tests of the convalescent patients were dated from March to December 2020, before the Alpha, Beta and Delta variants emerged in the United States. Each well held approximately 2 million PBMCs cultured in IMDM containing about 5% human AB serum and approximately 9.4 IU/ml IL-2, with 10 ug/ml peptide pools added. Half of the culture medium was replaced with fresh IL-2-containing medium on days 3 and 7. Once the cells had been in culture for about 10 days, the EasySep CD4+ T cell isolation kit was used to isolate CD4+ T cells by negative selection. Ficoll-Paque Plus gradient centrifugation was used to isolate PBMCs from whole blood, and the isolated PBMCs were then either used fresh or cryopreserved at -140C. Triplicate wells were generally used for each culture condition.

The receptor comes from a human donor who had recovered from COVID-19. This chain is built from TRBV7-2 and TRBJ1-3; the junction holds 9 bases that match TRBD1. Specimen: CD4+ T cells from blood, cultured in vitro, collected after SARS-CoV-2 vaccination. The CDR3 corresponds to CASSLGGTGGNTIYF. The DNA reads TGTGCCAGCAGCTTAGGCGGGACAGGGGGAAACACCATATATTTT.